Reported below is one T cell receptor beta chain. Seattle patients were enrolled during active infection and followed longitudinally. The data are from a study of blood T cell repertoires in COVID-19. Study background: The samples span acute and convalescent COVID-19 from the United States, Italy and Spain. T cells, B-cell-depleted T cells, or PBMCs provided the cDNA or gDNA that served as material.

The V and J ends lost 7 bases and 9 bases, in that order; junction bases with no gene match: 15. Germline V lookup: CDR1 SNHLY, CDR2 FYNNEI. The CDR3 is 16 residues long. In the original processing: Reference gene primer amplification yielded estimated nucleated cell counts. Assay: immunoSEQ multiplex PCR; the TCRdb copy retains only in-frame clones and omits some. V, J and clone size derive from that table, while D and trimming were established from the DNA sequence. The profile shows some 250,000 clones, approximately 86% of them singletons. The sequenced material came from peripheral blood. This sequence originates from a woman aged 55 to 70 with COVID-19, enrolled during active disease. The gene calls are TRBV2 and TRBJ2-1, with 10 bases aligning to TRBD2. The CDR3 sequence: CASNLGGLAGAGEQFF. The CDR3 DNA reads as TGTGCCAGCAACTTAGGGGGTCTAGCGGGAGCCGGTGAGCAGTTCTTC.